The present T cell receptor beta chain was sequenced within a study of Graves' ophthalmopathy and Graves' hyperthyroidism. General study results and limits: Blood also held most thyroid clonotypes expanded above 0.001 frequency.

The sample holds many counts of this clonotype. Its antigen is still unknown. Germline V gene data show CDR1 as SGHNT and CDR2 as YENEEA. Trimming at V came to 4 bases and at J to 1 base, leaving 10 bases not matched to a gene. This CDR3 has 17 residues. Ophthalmopathy was moderately-to-severely active, CAS at least 3, NOSPECS at least 4, lasting under 3 months. Using RNA transcripts, the TCR beta CDR3 regions were amplified. The first round was an RT-PCR with HTBI primers, and the second round was a multiplex PCR. TCRdb passed the multiplex PCR reads through MiXCR, listing each CDR3 protein once. The profile shows 300,000 or so distinct CDR3 sequences, roughly a sixth of them singletons.

Sequenced sample: peripheral blood. This receptor was obtained from an adult man with Graves' ophthalmopathy. The gene calls are TRBV11-3 and TRBJ1-2; 9 bases align to TRBD1. CDR3 sequence reads: CASSSPGTGTINYGYTF. The DNA of the CDR3 is TGTGCCAGCAGCTCCCCGGGGACAGGGACGATTAACTATGGCTACACCTTC.